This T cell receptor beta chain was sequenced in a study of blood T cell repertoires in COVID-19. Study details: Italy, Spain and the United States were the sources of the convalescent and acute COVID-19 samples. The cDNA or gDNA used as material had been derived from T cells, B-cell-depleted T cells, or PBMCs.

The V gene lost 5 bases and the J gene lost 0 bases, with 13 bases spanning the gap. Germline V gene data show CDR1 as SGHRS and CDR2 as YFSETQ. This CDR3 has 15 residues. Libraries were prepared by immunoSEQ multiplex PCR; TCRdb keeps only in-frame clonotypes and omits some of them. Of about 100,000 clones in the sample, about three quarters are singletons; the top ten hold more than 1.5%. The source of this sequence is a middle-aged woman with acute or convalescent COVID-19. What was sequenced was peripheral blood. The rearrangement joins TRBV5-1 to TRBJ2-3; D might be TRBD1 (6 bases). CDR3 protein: CASRNRVGSTDTQYF. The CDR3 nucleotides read TGCGCCAGCAGAAACAGGGTGGGAAGCACAGATACGCAGTATTTT.